Sequencing of this TCR beta chain was carried out in a study of Tregs in tolerant kidney transplant recipients. Findings and limits, study-wide: For some patients, primers changed over time, blocking nucleotide-level comparison. Tolerant patients' donor-specific Tregs expanded beyond overall Tregs, suggesting antigen-driven growth. This study did not directly address biological reproducibility.

Unmatched junction bases numbered 4, after V lost 6 bases and J lost 6 bases. Germline CDR1 reads SQVTM; CDR2 reads ANQGSEA. The CDR3 extends over 13 amino acids. Mixed chimerism was transient after nonmyeloablative marrow transplants from related graft donors. On this clone itself: Antigen: not known. Read coverage stops 3 residues before the CDR3 terminus; the germline J gene supplies the remainder.

Sequenced by immunoSEQ multiplex PCR; TCRdb stores in-frame clones only, minus some. There are under 35,000 clones in the sample, with 1.8% held by the top ten. The origin of this receptor is a human patient who received a combined kidney and bone marrow transplant. Among the T cells, some may be from the graft donor. The specimen was CD4+ T cells from blood (PBMCs), collected 24 months after the transplant. The chain employs TRBV29-1 and TRBJ2-1, with 11 bases matching TRBD2. This chain's CDR3 is CSVALAGGNEQFF. The CDR3 DNA, read in part, is TGCAGCGTCGCCCTAGCGGGAGGCAATGAG.